The next 22 T cell receptor beta chains were all read from a single sample in a study of OX40 agonist ivuxolimab in advanced cancers. Data came from immunoSEQ multiplex PCR; TCRdb stores just in-frame clones and leaves some out. Of roughly 120,000 clones listed, roughly 87% are singletons. Source: CD4+ or CD8+ T cells sorted from blood, taken in a trial of the OX40 agonist ivuxolimab. These TCRs come from an adult with an advanced solid tumor such as melanoma, head and neck, liver or kidney cancer.

This chain uses TRBV30 with TRBJ2-5, with 12 positions matching TRBD2. Germline CDR1 GTSNPN, CDR2 SVGIG (reference sequence). The CDR3 length is 15 residues. After removal of 4 bases from V and 4 bases from J, the junction contained 7 bases not matched to a gene. The CDR3 DNA reads as TGTGCCTGGATCGACCTAGCGGGGGGGACAGAGACCCAGTACTTC. Translating gives CAWIDLAGGTETQYF.

The chain links TRBV28 to TRBJ2-3; D not resolved. The CDR3 covers 16 residues. V lost 6 bases and J 2 bases, leaving 18 bases between the germline ends. In germline, CDR1 is MDHEN, CDR2 SYDVKM. The CDR3 sequence: CASSSLRTHYTDTQYF. The CDR3, as DNA: TGTGCCAGCAGCTCCCTGAGGACCCACTACACAGATACGCAGTATTTT.

The gene calls are TRBV19 and TRBJ1-5; 8 nucleotides line up with TRBD1. The V gene's germline CDR1 is LNHDA and CDR2 SQIVND (reference sequence). The CDR3 totals 15 residues. V lost 5 bases to trimming and J lost 1 base; unmatched junction nucleotides: 4. The chain's CDR3 is CASSSTGASNQPQHF. The CDR3 DNA reads TGTGCCAGTAGTTCGACAGGGGCGAGCAATCAGCCCCAGCATTTT.

The chain joins TRBV7-6 to TRBJ1-2; 9 nucleotides line up with TRBD1. This CDR3 comprises 13 residues. Germline values: CDR1 SGHVS, CDR2 FNYEAQ. The V and J ends lost 5 bases and 8 bases, in that order; junction bases with no gene match: 6. This CDR3 reads CASSPDRGGGYTF. The CDR3, as DNA: TGTGCCAGCAGCCCCGACAGGGGGGGCGGCTACACCTTC.

This clone was counted only a few times. The chain carries TRBV14 and TRBJ2-2; no clear D gene. Trimming shortened V by 1 base and J by 2 bases, and 5 bases separated the two germline ends. This CDR3 comprises 14 residues. CDR1 is SGHDN and CDR2 is FVKESK in the germline V gene. CDR3 bases: TGTGCCAGCAGCCAAGTATTCAACACCGGGGAGCTGTTTTTT. Its translation is CASSQVFNTGELFF.

With respect to this clone: At one boundary the junction diverges from the germline segment, which might be a read error. The genes are TRBV7-9 and TRBJ2-5, with D tentatively TRBD1 (7 bases). The CDR3 has 17 amino acids. In germline, CDR1 is SEHNR, CDR2 FQNEAQ (reference sequence). CDR3 protein: CASSLAITQGIQETQYF. The CDR3 DNA reads TGTGCCAGCAGCCTAGCGATTACACAGGGGATTCAAGAGACCCAGTACTTC.

The gene calls are TRBV7-2 and TRBJ2-7, with D maybe TRBD2 (5 bases). The CDR3 is 13 residues long. Germline loops: CDR1 SGHTA, CDR2 FQGNSA. The V and J ends lost 6 bases and 4 bases respectively, with 13 bases between them. The CDR3 loop reads CASSSDPGYEQYF. The CDR3 bases are TGTGCCAGCAGTTCGGACCCGGGGTACGAGCAGTACTTC.

The gene calls are TRBV6-7 and TRBJ2-2, with D unclear. TRBV6-7 is designated an ORF whose function remains uncertain. The germline V and J ends were trimmed by 6 bases and 3 bases, with 17 bases remaining between them. The CDR3 covers 16 residues. The CDR3: CASSLLKGTYTGELFF. In DNA, the CDR3 is TGTGCCAGCAGCCTCCTAAAGGGAACCTACACCGGGGAGCTGTTTTTT.

V usage is TRBV6-1 and J usage is TRBJ1-5; D is undetermined. The CDR3 runs to 13 residues. From germline, CDR1 is MNHNS and CDR2 SASEGT. V shed 3 bases and J shed 5 bases, with 8 bases lying between them. The CDR3: CASSETAYQPQHF. The CDR3 DNA sequence: TGTGCCAGCAGTGAGACTGCGTATCAGCCCCAGCATTTT.

The chain combines TRBV6-5 with TRBJ1-2; D is perhaps TRBD1 (5 bases). The germline CDR1 and CDR2 sequences are MNHEY and SVGAGI. This CDR3 contains 13 residues. V was cut by 2 bases and J by 6 bases, with 10 bases left in between. The CDR3 DNA follows: TGTGCCAGCAGTTACCGGGGCCGAAATGGCTACACCTTC. As protein: CASSYRGRNGYTF.

The table lists this clone with a count of one. This chain uses TRBV2 with TRBJ2-7; maybe TRBD2 (6 bases). This CDR3 has 14 amino acids. Trimming pared 1 base from V and 0 bases from J, leaving 7 bases between. CDR1 and CDR2 (germline): SNHLY, FYNNEI. CDR3 loop: CASSEGEASYEQYF. The CDR3 DNA follows: TGTGCCAGCAGTGAAGGGGAGGCCTCCTACGAGCAGTACTTC.

The J gene is TRBJ2-3, the V gene TRBV7-2; no definite D call. Germline values: CDR1 SGHTA, CDR2 FQGNSA. The CDR3 consists of 14 residues. V shed 1 base and J shed 2 bases, with 7 bases lying between them. In DNA form, the CDR3 reads TGTGCCAGCAGCTTAGGGGTGAACACAGATACGCAGTATTTT. Its translation is CASSLGVNTDTQYF.

In nucleotides, the CDR3 is TGTGCCAGCAGCCCACTTGGGGACAGAGCCTACGAGCAGTACTTC. It translates to CASSPLGDRAYEQYF. The J gene is TRBJ2-7, the V gene TRBV5-4; 7 nucleotides align to TRBD1. The CDR3 sequence is 15 residues long. Trimming removed 4 bases from V and 2 bases from J; junction bases left unmatched: 9. CDR1 and CDR2 from the germline V gene are SGHNT and YYREEE (reference sequence).

This clone was seen just once. The chain recombines TRBV4-3 with TRBJ2-7, with TRBD1 matching 7 bases. The V gene's germline CDR1 is LGHNA and CDR2 YSLEER. This CDR3 comprises 14 residues. V lost 4 bases, J lost 1 base, and 4 bases stayed unmatched. The CDR3 DNA sequence: TGCGCCAGCAGCCGCCGACAGGGTTCCTACGAGCAGTACTTC. Its translation: CASSRRQGSYEQYF.

The V gene is TRBV7-9, the J gene TRBJ2-7, with D possibly TRBD1 on 6 matching bases. The CDR3 spans 15 residues. Deletions cut 3 bases from V and 7 bases from J, with 19 bases between. Germline-derived CDR1 and CDR2 are SEHNR and FQNEAQ (reference sequence). CDR3 amino acids: CASSLGRRWQGEQYF. The CDR3 DNA sequence: TGTGCCAGCAGCTTGGGCAGGAGGTGGCAGGGGGAGCAGTACTTC.

The chain employs TRBV30 and TRBJ1-1; 8 bases are a match to TRBD1. This CDR3 has 16 residues. V lost 2 bases, J lost 0 bases, and 8 bases stayed unmatched. Germline CDR1 and CDR2: GTSNPN and SVGIG (reference sequence). The CDR3 DNA reads TGTGCCTGGAGTACCGGGACAGGACTCATGAACACTGAAGCTTTCTTT. Translating it yields CAWSTGTGLMNTEAFF.

This clone was detected only once. V is TRBV5-1 and J is TRBJ2-5; 7 nucleotides match TRBD2. The germline V gene encodes CDR1 SGHRS and CDR2 YFSETQ. The CDR3 runs 15 residues. The J segment lost 5 bases and the V segment lost 7 bases, leaving 14 bases of the junction unmatched. The CDR3 spells CASYLTGGTSETQYF. CDR3 bases: TGCGCCAGCTACCTCACGGGGGGAACCTCGGAGACCCAGTACTTC. The variable domain in full, with the rest retrieved from reference TRBV5-1 and TRBJ2-5, is KAGVTQTPRYLIKTRGQQVTLSCSPISGHRSVSWYQQTPGQGLQFLFEYFSETQRNKGNFPGRFSGRQFSNSRSEMNVSTLELGDSALYLCASYLTGGTSETQYFGPGTRLLVL.

The chain recombines TRBV7-9 with TRBJ1-2; 7 bases fit TRBD1. The CDR3 spans 15 residues. V dropped 5 bases and J dropped 4; count of bases not matched to a gene: 10. Germline values: CDR1 SEHNR, CDR2 FQNEAQ (reference sequence). CDR3 loop: CASSTGQPGGYGYTF. Here the CDR3 DNA reads TGTGCCAGCAGCACGGGACAGCCGGGCGGCTATGGCTACACCTTC.

This rearrangement joins TRBV6-5 to TRBJ2-2; D unclear. The germline V gene encodes CDR1 MNHEY and CDR2 SVGAGI. Trimming took 3 bases from V and 5 from J, leaving 13 bases between them. This CDR3 comprises 15 residues. The CDR3 DNA sequence: TGTGCCAGCAGTTATGGACGGGTCGGTACCGGGGAGCTGTTTTTT. Translating it yields CASSYGRVGTGELFF.

This rearrangement joins TRBV11-3 to TRBJ2-1; weak D call: TRBD2 (5 bases). The CDR3 runs 13 residues. The germline V gene encodes CDR1 SGHNT and CDR2 YENEEA. Trimming shortened V by 5 bases and J by 8 bases, and 13 bases separated the two germline ends. CDR3 DNA: TGTGCCAGCAGCCAAGAAGGAGGTTATGAGCAGTTCTTC. It is translated as CASSQEGGYEQFF.

This sequence joins TRBV6-4 and TRBJ2-3; TRBD2 matches 15 bases. This CDR3 has 19 amino acids. Germline-derived CDR1 and CDR2 are MRHNA and SNTAGT. Trimming removed 5 bases from V and 0 bases from J; junction bases left unmatched: 9. The CDR3 here is CASSRTPGLAGGSTDTQYF. CDR3 bases: TGTGCCAGCAGTCGAACTCCGGGACTAGCGGGAGGAAGCACAGATACGCAGTATTTT.

This clone was detected only a few times. The rearrangement uses TRBV7-9 and TRBJ2-7; either TRBD1 or TRBD2 may fit D (5 bases each). Trimming pared 5 bases from V and 5 bases from J, leaving 13 bases between. The length of the CDR3 is 13 residues. CDR1 and CDR2 (germline): SEHNR, FQNEAQ (reference sequence). The CDR3 sequence is CASSPTGDHEQYF. CDR3 sequence (DNA): TGTGCCAGCAGCCCGACCGGGGACCACGAGCAGTACTTC.